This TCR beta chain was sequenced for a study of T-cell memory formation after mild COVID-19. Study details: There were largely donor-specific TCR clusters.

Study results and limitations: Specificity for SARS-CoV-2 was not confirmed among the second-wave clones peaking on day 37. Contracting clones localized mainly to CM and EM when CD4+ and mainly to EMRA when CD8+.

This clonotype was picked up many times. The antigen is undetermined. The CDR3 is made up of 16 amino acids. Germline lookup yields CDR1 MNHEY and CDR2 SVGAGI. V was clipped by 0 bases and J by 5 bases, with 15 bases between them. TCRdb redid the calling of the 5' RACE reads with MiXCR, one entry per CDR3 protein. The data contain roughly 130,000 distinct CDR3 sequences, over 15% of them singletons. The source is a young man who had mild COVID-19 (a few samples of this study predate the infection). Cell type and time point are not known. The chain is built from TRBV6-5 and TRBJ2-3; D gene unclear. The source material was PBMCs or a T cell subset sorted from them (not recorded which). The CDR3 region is CASSYSQVGLGDTQYF. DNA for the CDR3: TGTGCCAGCAGTTACTCACAAGTTGGTCTGGGAGATACGCAGTATTTT.